This entry lists 10 T cell receptor beta chains sequenced from one sample in a study of blood T cell repertoires in COVID-19. The protocol was immunoSEQ multiplex PCR, while the TCRdb copy is restricted to in-frame clones and leaves out a portion. The sample contains 55,000 to 75,000 clones, 80% to 85% of which appear only once. Sequenced sample: peripheral blood. Source of these receptors: an elderly man with COVID-19, enrolled during active disease.

The chain links TRBV10-3 to TRBJ2-1; 8 nucleotides align to TRBD2. Trimming cost V 6 bases and J 9 bases; bases outside gene matches: 1. The CDR3 runs 11 residues. The germline V gene has CDR1 ENHRY and CDR2 SYGVKD. CDR3 in amino acids: CAISGGGEQFF. The CDR3 coding sequence is TGTGCCATCAGCGGGGGGGGTGAGCAGTTCTTC.

The chain joins TRBV6-5 to TRBJ2-2; possibly TRBD2 for D (5 bases). CDR3 size: 15 residues. Germline lookup yields CDR1 MNHEY and CDR2 SVGAGI. Between the trimmed V and J ends, which lost 7 bases and 6 bases, there was a span of 18 bases. CDR3 DNA: TGTGCCAGCACGACCTCTAGCCCCTGGGCCGGGGAGCTGTTTTTT. It specifies CASTTSSPWAGELFF.

The chain recombines TRBV9 with TRBJ1-2; TRBD1 might be the D (6 bases). The CDR3 is 16 amino acids. The germline V and J ends were trimmed by 3 bases and 7 bases, with 22 bases remaining between them. Per germline, CDR1 SGDLS and CDR2 YYNGEE. CDR3 region: CASSESHRGGESGYTF. The CDR3 DNA is TGTGCCAGCAGCGAGTCTCACCGGGGGGGCGAGAGTGGCTACACCTTC. The full variable domain, its missing parts supplied by reference TRBV9 and TRBJ1-2, is DSGVTQTPKHLITATGQRVTLRCSPRSGDLSVYWYQQSLDQGLQFLIQYYNGEERAKGNILERFSAQQFPDLHSELNLSSLELGDSALYFCASSESHRGGESGYTFGSGTRLTVV.

The chain recombines TRBV7-3 with TRBJ1-1; 12 nucleotides line up with TRBD1. Germline V gene lookup returns CDR1 SGHTA and CDR2 FQGTGA. V trimming: 2 bases; J trimming: 2 bases; junction bases outside the gene matches: 0. The CDR3 covers 15 residues. CDR3 sequence (DNA): TGTGCCAGCAGCTTAGGGACAGGGGGCAACACTGAAGCTTTCTTT. Its protein product is CASSLGTGGNTEAFF.

The chain combines TRBV9 with TRBJ1-1, with TRBD1 matching 9 bases. The CDR3 loop spans 15 amino acids. The germline gives CDR1 SGDLS, CDR2 YYNGEE. Unmatched junction bases numbered 15, after V lost 4 bases and J lost 11 bases. The CDR3 loop is CASSPRDRVNFEAFF. The DNA for the CDR3 is TGTGCCAGCAGCCCCCGGGACAGGGTCAACTTTGAGGCTTTCTTT.

The chain carries TRBV28 and TRBJ1-2; D might be TRBD1 (5 bases). The CDR3 length is 15 residues. Trimming cost V 4 bases and J 1 base, with 13 bases left between them. The germline V gene has CDR1 MDHEN and CDR2 SYDVKM. The CDR3 protein is CASSSSGEYNYGYTF. The DNA of the CDR3 is TGTGCCAGCAGTTCCTCGGGGGAATATAACTATGGCTACACCTTC.

This chain connects TRBV20-1 to TRBJ2-1; TRBD1 agrees at 9 bases. CDR1 and CDR2 (germline): DFQATT, SNEGSKA (reference sequence). The CDR3 consists of 16 residues. V lost 3 bases, J lost 3 bases, and 9 bases stayed unmatched. The CDR3 loop reads CSASSSGTGIYNEQFF. The CDR3 nucleotides read TGCAGTGCTAGTTCTTCTGGGACAGGGATCTACAATGAGCAGTTCTTC.

This clone was seen more than once but under ten times. The V gene is TRBV19, the J gene TRBJ1-2; TRBD1 matches 8 bases. The CDR3 is 14 amino acids. CDR1 and CDR2 from the germline V gene are LNHDA and SQIVND (reference sequence). The J segment lost 5 bases and the V segment lost 5 bases, leaving 7 bases of the junction unmatched. The CDR3 loop is CASSPRDRLYGYTF. CDR3 sequence (DNA): TGTGCCAGTAGTCCCCGGGACAGGCTTTATGGCTACACCTTC.

This clone was picked up one time. The CDR3 nucleotides are TGTGCCAGCAGTGAGTCCGGGACAGGGAGCGAAAAACTGTTTTTT. Translation gives CASSESGTGSEKLFF. The rearrangement uses TRBV9 and TRBJ1-4; 9 nucleotides line up with TRBD1. Germline V gene data show CDR1 as SGDLS and CDR2 as YYNGEE. This CDR3 contains 15 residues. The junction had 10 bases not matched to a gene; V was cut back by 5 bases and J by 8 bases.

This clone has only one observation. The CDR3 protein is CASSSGGTEAFF. As DNA, the CDR3 is TGTGCCAGCAGCAGCGGTGGGACTGAAGCTTTCTTT. The chain combines TRBV6-5 with TRBJ1-1; D is unclear. The CDR3 totals 12 residues. Trimming removed 6 bases at V and 5 bases at J, with 10 bases between. CDR1 and CDR2 from the germline V gene are MNHEY and SVGAGI.